The 2 T cell receptor beta chains given below trace back to one sample, sequenced in a study of OX40 agonist ivuxolimab in advanced cancers. Clones were sequenced by immunoSEQ multiplex PCR, and TCRdb holds only the in-frame ones, with some missing. The data show fewer than 70,000 clones, approximately 89% seen once. This specimen consisted of CD4+ or CD8+ T cells sorted from blood, obtained in a trial of the OX40 agonist ivuxolimab. These receptors all come from an adult with an advanced solid tumor such as melanoma, head and neck, liver or kidney cancer.

A single count supports this clone. The CDR3 DNA follows: TGCGCCAGCATAATCGGGGATGAGCAGTTCTTC. Residues: CASIIGDEQFF. The rearrangement joins TRBV10-2 to TRBJ2-1; D might be TRBD2 (5 bases). The CDR3 is made up of 11 amino acids. From germline, CDR1 is WSHSY and CDR2 SAAADI. The V gene lost 7 bases and the J gene lost 8 bases, with 9 bases spanning the gap.

The V gene is TRBV19, the J gene TRBJ1-1; D is uncertain. CDR3 length equals 13 residues. The V end was cut by 3 bases, the J end by 3 bases, with 8 bases between. Germline V CDR1 and CDR2: LNHDA, SQIVND (reference sequence). The CDR3 is CASSILAHTEAFF. CDR3 in DNA: TGTGCCAGTAGTATTTTAGCGCACACTGAAGCTTTCTTT.